This is a list of T cell receptor beta chains from one sample in a study of T cell clonotyping in hematopoietic cell transplantation. The table came from immunoSEQ multiplex PCR; TCRdb's copy has only in-frame clones and leaves some out. The table shows about 47,000 clones, with roughly 85% occurring only once. The sequencing used peripheral blood mononuclear cells, collected before stem cell transplant. These receptors came from a man between 60 and 70 years old with myelodysplastic syndrome. Some clones in this sample may be carry-over from other donors' samples. Both conserved end residues are trimmed from each CDR3.

V gene,J gene,CDR3 protein
TRBV4-3,TRBJ2-1,ASSQDLVGFNEQF
TRBV6-1,TRBJ1-1,ASSEVIFRDGFILGRTEAF
TRBV6-5,TRBJ1-3,ASSYSGDGTIY
TRBV19,TRBJ2-2,ASSIDRGAVELF
TRBV5-6,TRBJ2-4,ASARASGGPFGIQY
TRBV19,TRBJ2-5,ASGGGPLETQY
TRBV7-2,TRBJ1-5,ASSPQIAEQPQH
TRBV30,TRBJ1-1,AWSTGQMNTEAF
TRBV7-7,TRBJ2-1,ASSPEGRLYNEQF
TRBV5-1,TRBJ1-2,ASSFGTVNYGYT
TRBV5-1,TRBJ1-3,ASSPVGGGRENTIY
TRBV5-5,TRBJ1-2,ASSFPRGLGYT
TRBV19,TRBJ2-1,ASSALLAGGVNEQF
TRBV27,TRBJ1-1,ASSLQVNTEAF
TRBV7-9,TRBJ1-2,ASSSTGLDGYT
TRBV5-4,TRBJ2-7,ASSLWTQRPEQY
TRBV2,TRBJ2-2,ASSAGSNTGELF
TRBV11-2,TRBJ1-2,ASSRDSFSGYT
TRBV6-5,TRBJ2-5,ASSPHRGETQY
TRBV5-6,TRBJ2-5,ASSLVPVQETQY
TRBV28,TRBJ2-7,ASSLTGIYEQY
TRBV19,TRBJ1-1,ASSMGQGVAF
TRBV4-3,TRBJ1-3,ASSQDSGNTIY
TRBV19,TRBJ2-7,ASSPTGQSYEQY
TRBV9,TRBJ2-1,ASSDGLAVYNEQF
TRBV7-9,TRBJ1-4,ASSPPDREGEKLF
TRBV5-6,TRBJ1-2,ASMDSPNYGYT
TRBV4-1,TRBJ2-3,ASSQEGGADTQY
TRBV2,TRBJ2-3,ASSRGRGTDTQY
TRBV6-1,TRBJ1-5,ASSEALGGPGDQPQH
TRBV12-5,TRBJ2-2,ASGPSNRRAGELF
TRBV7-2,TRBJ2-5,ASSWRYQETQY
TRBV14,TRBJ2-7,ASSLWSYEQY
TRBV5-8,TRBJ2-7,ASSLRRSYEQY
TRBV27,TRBJ1-6,ASSLTQGTYGSPLH
TRBV10-3,TRBJ2-7,AISPASGGYEQY
TRBV27,TRBJ2-1,ASSFMGSSYNEQF
TRBV28,TRBJ2-5,ASSSPGAYQETQY
TRBV5-6,TRBJ1-3,ASSPAPFSGNTIY
TRBV2,TRBJ1-1,ASSWDGGNTEAF
TRBV19,TRBJ1-5,ASSKGRNQPQH
TRBV19,TRBJ2-2,ASSARGQGVGELF
TRBV30,TRBJ2-5,AWSVGWGGLVTQY